These T cell receptor beta chains were read from a single sample in a study of response to subunit inactivated influenza vaccine. TCRdb re-called the RT-PCR reads with MiXCR, one entry per CDR3 protein. This sample yields 150,000 to 200,000 distinct CDR3 sequences, of which approximately 12% are seen a single time; about 31% belongs to the top ten. This same sample was also part of a study on T cells expressing NK-cell markers.

This sample comprised CD8+ T cells sorted from PBMCs, obtained approximately 12 days after vaccination. The source of these receptors is a middle-aged man who received an inactivated influenza vaccine. The CDR3 runs from the conserved cysteine through the conserved F or W. D genes are given only for firm matches. Expanded clones are given a class, and other clones once, few, many or no size at all.

D gene: NA; clone size: NA; J gene: TRBJ1-1; V gene: TRBV5-1; CDR3 DNA: TGCGCCAGCAGCTGGGACACCCTTCCCCTCATGCACACTGAAGCTTTCTTT; CDR3 protein: CASSWDTLPLMHTEAFF
D gene: NA; clone size: NA; J gene: TRBJ2-3; V gene: TRBV27; CDR3 DNA: TGTGCCAGCAGTTTAGGAAGGGGAGTGGAGTATTTT; CDR3 protein: CASSLGRGVEYF
D gene: NA; clone size: few; J gene: TRBJ1-1; V gene: TRBV29-1; CDR3 DNA: TGCAGCGTACCACAGGTGAACACTGAAGCTTTCTTT; CDR3 protein: CSVPQVNTEAFF
D gene: NA; clone size: NA; J gene: TRBJ2-2; V gene: TRBV7-9; CDR3 DNA: TGTGCCAGCAGCCCTCGTCATCCCGGGGAGCTGTTTTTT; CDR3 protein: CASSPRHPGELFF
D gene: NA; clone size: few; J gene: TRBJ2-5; V gene: TRBV12-3/TRBV12-4; CDR3 DNA: TGTGCCAGCAGTTTAGGGGACCCCCAGTACTTC; CDR3 protein: CASSLGDPQYF
D gene: NA; clone size: few; J gene: TRBJ2-3; V gene: TRBV7-2; CDR3 DNA: TGTGCCAGCAGCTTAGCGACAGATACGCAGTATTTT; CDR3 protein: CASSLATDTQYF
D gene: NA; clone size: NA; J gene: TRBJ2-7; V gene: TRBV20-1; CDR3 DNA: TGCAGTGCTAGAACAGTATACTCCTACGAGCAGTACTTC; CDR3 protein: CSARTVYSYEQYF
D gene: TRBD2; clone size: NA; J gene: TRBJ2-1; V gene: TRBV5-1; CDR3 DNA: TGCGCCAGCAGCGTGACTAGCGGAACCTACAATGAGCAGTTCTTC; CDR3 protein: CASSVTSGTYNEQFF
D gene: NA; clone size: NA; J gene: TRBJ2-5; V gene: TRBV6-5; CDR3 DNA: TGTGCCAGCAGTTACTCAGGGGACGAGACCCAGTACTTC; CDR3 protein: CASSYSGDETQYF
D gene: TRBD1; clone size: few; J gene: TRBJ2-7; V gene: TRBV28; CDR3 DNA: TGTGCCAGCAGTCTAGGGACAGGGGGTCGCGAGCAGTACTTC; CDR3 protein: CASSLGTGGREQYF